The rows below give T cell receptor beta chains drawn from one sample of a study of CD8 T cells in ankylosing spondylitis. TCRdb fed the 5' RACE reads into MiXCR, producing one record per CDR3 protein. The sample consists of hundreds of thousands of distinct CDR3 sequences, 12% of them appearing once. Input material: blood, either unsorted or a sorted T cell fraction (not recorded which). The receptors shown here come from a male donor with ankylosing spondylitis. CDR3s include the opening cysteine and the closing phenylalanine or tryptophan. The D gene is left open where the match is weak. Clone size is stated in some rows and not others, as once, few, many or a class when expanded.

TRBJ2-1,.,TRBD2,TRBV5-1,CASSGLAGSGLIGQFF,TGCGCCAGCAGCGGTTTAGCGGGGTCGGGGCTCATCGGGCAGTTCTTC
TRBJ2-1,few,.,TRBV24-1,CATSGRTGGMGEQFF,TGTGCCACCAGTGGCCGGACGGGCGGTATGGGTGAGCAGTTCTTC
TRBJ1-1,.,.,TRBV5-1,CASSGAERGNTEAFF,TGCGCCAGCAGCGGGGCGGAGAGAGGGAACACTGAAGCTTTCTTT
TRBJ1-2,few,.,TRBV7-9,CASSLAVYRGYTF,TGTGCCAGCAGCTTAGCCGTCTACCGGGGCTACACCTTC
TRBJ2-7,.,TRBD2,TRBV4-1,CASSHGLLAGTIYEQYF,TGCGCCAGCAGCCACGGCCTACTAGCGGGAACTATCTACGAGCAGTACTTC
TRBJ1-1,.,TRBD1,TRBV5-1,CASSLSRTGTTEAFF,TGCGCCAGCAGCTTGTCGAGGACAGGGACCACTGAAGCTTTCTTT
TRBJ2-7,few,TRBD2,TRBV7-8,CASSLRRGFLYEQYF,TGTGCCAGCAGCTTACGGCGGGGGTTCCTCTACGAGCAGTACTTC
TRBJ2-7,many,TRBD2,TRBV20-1,CSATSGRSYEQYF,TGCAGTGCTACTAGCGGGAGGTCCTACGAGCAGTACTTC
TRBJ1-6,many,.,TRBV24-1,CATNWIRANSPLHF,TGTGCCACCAACTGGATCAGGGCTAATTCACCCCTCCACTTT
TRBJ2-7,few,TRBD2,TRBV6-2/TRBV6-3,CASSPRGNTYEQYF,TGTGCCAGCAGTCCGCGGGGGAACACCTACGAGCAGTACTTC
TRBJ1-5,.,.,TRBV6-2/TRBV6-3,CASSFTEQQPQHF,TGTGCCAGCAGCTTCACCGAGCAGCAGCCCCAGCATTTT
TRBJ2-3,.,.,TRBV20-1,CSATVGPRSTDTQYF,TGCAGTGCTACTGTTGGGCCCAGGAGCACAGATACGCAGTATTTT
TRBJ2-1,few,.,TRBV7-2,CASSLDLGNEQFF,TGTGCCAGCAGCTTAGATCTCGGCAATGAGCAGTTCTTC
TRBJ1-1,many,.,TRBV7-3,CASSLRQYTEAFF,TGTGCCAGCAGCTTAAGACAGTACACTGAAGCTTTCTTT
TRBJ2-5,many,TRBD1,TRBV7-2,CASSLGTGRLYF,TGTGCCAGCAGCTTGGGGACAGGGAGGTTGTACTTC
TRBJ2-5,.,.,TRBV7-9,CASSSATLGETQYF,TGTGCCAGCAGCTCCGCCACATTAGGAGAGACCCAGTACTTC
TRBJ2-3,once,TRBD2,TRBV4-2,CASSQDPLLAATSTDTQYF,TGTGCCAGCAGCCAAGATCCCTTACTAGCGGCAACTAGCACAGATACGCAGTATTTT
TRBJ2-3,.,.,TRBV7-2,CASSSPPGYNTQYF,TGTGCCAGCAGCTCGCCCCCGGGATACAATACGCAGTATTTT
TRBJ2-3,many,.,TRBV29-1,CSVEAGVGTDTQYF,TGCAGCGTTGAAGCAGGGGTTGGTACAGATACGCAGTATTTT
TRBJ2-2,.,.,TRBV7-9,CASSPPDPQKELFF,TGTGCCAGCAGCCCACCGGATCCACAAAAAGAGCTGTTTTTT
TRBJ1-3,many,TRBD1,TRBV4-3,CASSLRTGSSGNTIYF,TGCGCCAGCAGCCTCCGGACAGGGAGCTCTGGAAACACCATATATTTT
TRBJ2-1,.,TRBD2,TRBV20-1,CCARDQTSGNYNEQFF,TGCTGTGCTAGAGATCAAACTAGCGGGAACTACAATGAGCAGTTCTTC
TRBJ2-5,.,.,TRBV24-1,CATSDPGLKYQETQYF,TGTGCCACCAGTGATCCGGGACTTAAGTACCAAGAGACCCAGTACTTC
TRBJ1-1,few,.,TRBV7-2,CASSSLGSQAEAFF,TGTGCCAGCAGTTCCCTAGGGTCGCAGGCCGAAGCTTTCTTT
TRBJ2-7,.,.,TRBV4-1,CASSPRLPEAYEQYF,TGCGCCAGCAGCCCCCGACTTCCGGAAGCCTACGAGCAGTACTTC
TRBJ1-1,many,.,TRBV4-2,CASSRTRRDTEAFF,TGTGCCAGCAGCCGGACCAGGAGGGACACTGAAGCTTTCTTT
TRBJ2-7,.,TRBD1,TRBV4-3,CASSQDDRGPREQYF,TGCGCCAGCAGCCAAGACGACAGGGGGCCTCGTGAGCAGTACTTC
TRBJ2-2,few,.,TRBV12-3/TRBV12-4,CASSVWGAGFTGELFF,TGTGCCAGCTCTGTATGGGGGGCAGGATTCACCGGGGAGCTGTTTTTT
TRBJ2-7,few,.,TRBV7-2,CASKRSGANSYEQYF,TGTGCCAGCAAACGGTCGGGGGCCAATTCCTACGAGCAGTACTTC
TRBJ1-2,few,TRBD1,TRBV6-1,CASSPSTGALYGYTF,TGTGCCAGCAGTCCGTCTACAGGGGCCCTCTATGGCTACACCTTC
TRBJ1-4,.,.,TRBV10-3,CAISEQGSNEKLFF,TGTGCCATCAGTGAGCAGGGTTCGAATGAAAAACTGTTTTTT
TRBJ2-3,.,.,TRBV11-2,CASSSPRGADTQYF,TGTGCCAGCAGCTCCCCCCGGGGTGCAGATACGCAGTATTTT
TRBJ2-1,many,.,TRBV20-1,CSARDPGTTNNEQFF,TGCAGTGCTAGAGATCCGGGGACAACTAACAATGAGCAGTTCTTC
TRBJ2-7,few,.,TRBV5-1,CASTPTSGAYEQYF,TGCGCCAGCACCCCGACTAGTGGAGCCTACGAGCAGTACTTC
TRBJ1-2,few,.,TRBV6-5,CASSYSGQPSNYGYTF,TGTGCCAGCAGTTACTCTGGGCAGCCTTCTAACTATGGCTACACCTTC
TRBJ2-3,few,.,TRBV20-1,CSARVSGGADTQYF,TGCAGTGCTAGGGTCTCAGGAGGCGCAGATACGCAGTATTTT
TRBJ2-1,few,TRBD2,TRBV20-1,CSARDRLAGTNEQFF,TGCAGTGCTAGAGATCGACTAGCGGGAACCAATGAGCAGTTCTTC
TRBJ1-3,.,TRBD1,TRBV27,CASSLKGQQPSGNTIYF,TGTGCCAGCAGTTTAAAGGGACAGCAACCCTCTGGAAACACCATATATTTT
TRBJ2-1,few,TRBD2,TRBV19,CASSIAGGLDEQFF,TGTGCCAGTAGTATAGCCGGGGGGTTGGATGAGCAGTTCTTC
TRBJ2-6,.,TRBD1,TRBV5-3,CARRCPGQGAGANVLTF,TGTGCCAGAAGGTGCCCGGGACAGGGGGCTGGGGCCAACGTCCTGACTTTC
TRBJ1-2,few,.,TRBV5-1,CASSFRRFYGYTF,TGCGCCAGCAGCTTCAGGCGGTTCTATGGCTACACCTTC
TRBJ2-7,many,.,TRBV5-1,CASSLLDSEQYF,TGCGCCAGCAGCTTGCTGGACAGCGAGCAGTACTTC
TRBJ2-1,many,TRBD2,TRBV29-1,CSAASGSHEQFF,TGCAGCGCGGCTAGCGGGAGTCATGAGCAGTTCTTC
TRBJ2-2,.,.,TRBV2,CASSVANFAGELFF,TGTGCCAGCAGTGTAGCAAATTTCGCCGGGGAGCTGTTTTTT
TRBJ2-1,.,TRBD1,TRBV7-6,CASSVRDRVHNEQFF,TGTGCCAGCAGCGTCCGGGACAGGGTGCACAATGAGCAGTTCTTC
TRBJ2-1,.,.,TRBV4-2,CASSQEQDYPADEQFF,TGTGCCAGCAGCCAAGAACAGGACTATCCGGCGGATGAGCAGTTCTTC
TRBJ2-7,few,.,TRBV30,CAWGRQEYEQYF,TGTGCCTGGGGACGACAGGAATACGAGCAGTACTTC
TRBJ2-1,few,.,TRBV6-1,CAGSSTRTYNEQFF,TGTGCCGGGTCCAGCACCCGTACCTACAATGAGCAGTTCTTC
TRBJ1-2,.,TRBD1,TRBV7-3,CASSGTGQGYGYTF,TGTGCCAGCAGCGGAACGGGACAGGGATACGGCTACACCTTC